A single T cell receptor beta chain is shown here with its context. No antigen is known for it. PCR amplification relied on 60 Vbeta primers (plus 13 Jbeta primers). Libraries were prepared by immunoSEQ multiplex PCR; TCRdb keeps only in-frame clonotypes and omits some of them. The repertoire holds nearly 200,000 clones, 70% to 85% seen once, with around 0.1% in the top ten. The CDR3 is 14 amino acids. Germline V CDR1 and CDR2: MNHEY, SVGAGI. Between the trimmed V and J ends, which lost 2 bases and 6 bases, there was a span of 11 bases. The data are from a study of cytomegalovirus exposure and HLA in healthy donors. Study at large: HLA-typed donors were the source of 80 million to 90 million unique TCRs, which an early data release held.

Study results and limitations: Accurate HLA-A and HLA-B prediction from TCR beta sequences was reported for most subjects. Presence/absence analyses rested on an assumption that sequencing depth was roughly uniform across donors. The productive fraction for most TCR beta V segments was about 90% or about 30% in an earlier analysis.

What was sequenced was PBMCs. The receptor was derived from a boy aged 2 to 10 in good health and CMV-seronegative. The chain is built from TRBV6-5 and TRBJ1-5; D not resolved. The CDR3 DNA reads TGTGCCAGCAGTTACCTCCGAGGAAGTCAGCCCCAGCATTTT. This encodes CASSYLRGSQPQHF.